A selection of T cell receptor beta chains follows, all from one sample in a study of blood T cells in healthy people across ages. TCRdb re-called the 5' RACE reads through MiXCR, storing one row per CDR3 protein. The sample contains around 940,000 distinct CDR3 sequences, roughly 51% of which appear only once. The source material was blood. The origin of the receptors is a woman between 55 and 75 years old in good health. The CDR3 runs from the conserved cysteine through the conserved F or W. Each record gives: D gene, V gene, clone size, J gene, CDR3 DNA, CDR3 protein. The D gene is left open where the match is weak. A row's size may be missing; if present it is once, few, many or a size class.

d_gene: NA
v_gene: TRBV29-1
abundance: NA
j_gene: TRBJ1-2
CDR3nt: TGCAGCGCAGGATCGATAACTACCTATGGCTACACCTTC
CDR3aa: CSAGSITTYGYTF

d_gene: NA
v_gene: TRBV21-1
abundance: once
j_gene: TRBJ2-7
CDR3nt: TGTGCCAGCAGTCCGGGACTAGCGGGAGTTGGGTCCTACGAGCAGTACTTC
CDR3aa: CASSPGLAGVGSYEQYF

d_gene: NA
v_gene: TRBV19
abundance: NA
j_gene: TRBJ2-3
CDR3nt: NA
CDR3aa: CASSRGVGVGTDTRYF

d_gene: NA
v_gene: TRBV28
abundance: NA
j_gene: TRBJ1-1
CDR3nt: TGTGCCAGCAGTCCCCACAGAATGGGCTGGATGAACACTGAAGCTTTCTTT
CDR3aa: CASSPHRMGWMNTEAFF

d_gene: NA
v_gene: TRBV6-6
abundance: NA
j_gene: TRBJ2-7
CDR3nt: TGTGCCAGCAGTTCCTGGAACCGACACCATTGGATCTACGAGCAGTACTTC
CDR3aa: CASSSWNRHHWIYEQYF

d_gene: NA
v_gene: TRBV28
abundance: NA
j_gene: TRBJ2-7
CDR3nt: TGTGCCAGCAGCCCTGCGGGAATTGACTACGAGCAGTACTTC
CDR3aa: CASSPAGIDYEQYF

d_gene: NA
v_gene: TRBV6-2/TRBV6-3
abundance: once
j_gene: TRBJ2-1
CDR3nt: TGTGCCACCAAACCTAGATACAATGAGCAGTTCTTC
CDR3aa: CATKPRYNEQFF

d_gene: NA
v_gene: TRBV29-1
abundance: once
j_gene: TRBJ1-2
CDR3nt: TGCAGCGTTGCAAAAAGGACCTATGGCTACACCTTC
CDR3aa: CSVAKRTYGYTF

d_gene: NA
v_gene: TRBV7-8
abundance: NA
j_gene: TRBJ2-5
CDR3nt: TGTGCCAGCAGCTTGTACGGGAGAGTTGAAGAGACCCGGTACTTC
CDR3aa: CASSLYGRVEETRYF

d_gene: TRBD1
v_gene: TRBV5-1
abundance: once
j_gene: TRBJ2-5
CDR3nt: TGCGCCAGCAGCTTGGGGGACAGGGGGAATGAGCAGTACTTC
CDR3aa: CASSLGDRGNEQYF

d_gene: TRBD1
v_gene: TRBV12-3/TRBV12-4
abundance: once
j_gene: TRBJ1-4
CDR3nt: TGTGCCAGCAGTTTGGGGGACAGGGTCTTCAATGAAAAACTGTTTTTT
CDR3aa: CASSLGDRVFNEKLFF

d_gene: TRBD1
v_gene: TRBV25-1
abundance: NA
j_gene: TRBJ2-1
CDR3nt: TGTGCCAGTCTTTCCGGGACAGGGGTTTTGCAGCGGGAGAGAGAGCAGTTCTTC
CDR3aa: CASLSGTGVLQREREQFF

d_gene: NA
v_gene: TRBV20-1
abundance: NA
j_gene: TRBJ1-1
CDR3nt: TGCAGTGCTAGAGAGTCGGCCACTGAAGCTTTCTTT
CDR3aa: CSARESATEAFF

d_gene: NA
v_gene: TRBV20-1
abundance: few
j_gene: TRBJ2-1
CDR3nt: TGCAGTGCTAGAGAATTCGGGTACAATGAGCAGTTCTTC
CDR3aa: CSAREFGYNEQFF

d_gene: NA
v_gene: TRBV7-2
abundance: NA
j_gene: TRBJ2-7
CDR3nt: TGTGCCAGCAGCTTGGGGGTGCTCTCCTACGAGCAGTACTTC
CDR3aa: CASSLGVLSYEQYF

d_gene: TRBD1
v_gene: TRBV9
abundance: once
j_gene: TRBJ2-7
CDR3nt: TGTGCCAGCAGCGTGTGGGACAGGGGGGCGACCGAGCAGTACTTC
CDR3aa: CASSVWDRGATEQYF

d_gene: NA
v_gene: TRBV2
abundance: NA
j_gene: TRBJ1-4
CDR3nt: TGTGCCAGCAAGGAAGATCATAATGAAAAACTGTTTTTT
CDR3aa: CASKEDHNEKLFF

d_gene: NA
v_gene: TRBV12-3/TRBV12-4
abundance: few
j_gene: TRBJ2-6
CDR3nt: TGTGCCAGCAGCCCCGGTAGCGGCAGGACGACCTCTGGGGCCAACGTCCTGACTTTC
CDR3aa: CASSPGSGRTTSGANVLTF

d_gene: NA
v_gene: TRBV6-6
abundance: NA
j_gene: TRBJ2-4
CDR3nt: TGTGCCAGCAGTTCAGGGGACCCCATTCTCAGAAACATTCAGTACTTC
CDR3aa: CASSSGDPILRNIQYF

d_gene: NA
v_gene: TRBV7-3
abundance: once
j_gene: TRBJ2-3
CDR3nt: TGTGCCAGCAGCACCGACAGAACTAGCACAGATACGCAGTATTTT
CDR3aa: CASSTDRTSTDTQYF

d_gene: TRBD2
v_gene: TRBV5-1
abundance: few
j_gene: TRBJ2-5
CDR3nt: TGCGCCAGCAGCCCCGGGGTAGCGGGAGTTACAGAGACCCAGTACTTC
CDR3aa: CASSPGVAGVTETQYF

d_gene: NA
v_gene: TRBV9
abundance: NA
j_gene: TRBJ1-2
CDR3nt: TGTGCCAGCAGCGTAGGCGAGAGTCGGTTCCCCGCATTCTATGGCTACACCTTC
CDR3aa: CASSVGESRFPAFYGYTF

d_gene: NA
v_gene: TRBV3-1
abundance: NA
j_gene: TRBJ2-7
CDR3nt: TGTGCCAGCAGCCAAGTGGGGGGTGCCTCCTACGAGCAGTACTTC
CDR3aa: CASSQVGGASYEQYF

d_gene: NA
v_gene: TRBV29-1
abundance: many
j_gene: TRBJ2-5
CDR3nt: TGCAGCGGGAGAGGAACTAGAGTCACCCAAGAGACCCAGTACTTC
CDR3aa: CSGRGTRVTQETQYF

d_gene: NA
v_gene: TRBV29-1
abundance: NA
j_gene: TRBJ1-6
CDR3nt: TGCAGCCCGGAGCATCCCCAAACGCATTTAGCTGATTCACCCCTCCACTTT
CDR3aa: CSPEHPQTHLADSPLHF

d_gene: NA
v_gene: TRBV6-5
abundance: NA
j_gene: TRBJ1-2
CDR3nt: TGTGCCAGCAGTTACTCCCTGAGGGGGGGGAATTATGGCTACACCTTC
CDR3aa: CASSYSLRGGNYGYTF

d_gene: TRBD1
v_gene: TRBV6-2/TRBV6-3
abundance: NA
j_gene: TRBJ1-2
CDR3nt: TGTGCCGCGAGAACAGGGGGCGGATTCTATGGCTACACCTTC
CDR3aa: CAARTGGGFYGYTF

d_gene: NA
v_gene: TRBV5-1
abundance: NA
j_gene: TRBJ1-6
CDR3nt: TGCGCCAGCAGCTTAGGAGTTACGGGACACTATAATTCACCCCTCCACTTT
CDR3aa: CASSLGVTGHYNSPLHF

d_gene: NA
v_gene: TRBV2
abundance: NA
j_gene: TRBJ2-7
CDR3nt: TGTGCCAGCAGGCGGACTGTTAATGGCTACGAGCAGTACTTC
CDR3aa: CASRRTVNGYEQYF

d_gene: NA
v_gene: TRBV29-1
abundance: NA
j_gene: TRBJ2-1
CDR3nt: TGCAGCGTCGCAGCTAGAGGCGAGCAGTTCTTC
CDR3aa: CSVAARGEQFF

d_gene: TRBD1
v_gene: TRBV5-1
abundance: NA
j_gene: TRBJ2-1
CDR3nt: TGCGCCAGCAGCTTGGAATCGACAGGGGTCGCGCAGTTCTTC
CDR3aa: CASSLESTGVAQFF

d_gene: TRBD2
v_gene: TRBV2
abundance: NA
j_gene: TRBJ2-7
CDR3nt: TGTGCCAGCAGTGATAGTGGCCTAGCGGGACACGAGCAGTACTTC
CDR3aa: CASSDSGLAGHEQYF

d_gene: NA
v_gene: TRBV4-3
abundance: few
j_gene: TRBJ2-1
CDR3nt: TGCGCCAGCAGCCCCCTAGCCACGAGTCTCAATGAGCAGTTCTTC
CDR3aa: CASSPLATSLNEQFF

d_gene: TRBD2
v_gene: TRBV30
abundance: few
j_gene: TRBJ2-1
CDR3nt: TGTGCCTGGGCTAGCGGGATTAAGTACAATGAGCAGTTCTTC
CDR3aa: CAWASGIKYNEQFF

d_gene: TRBD2
v_gene: TRBV29-1
abundance: NA
j_gene: TRBJ2-3
CDR3nt: TGCAGCGCCGGCCTGGCGACTAGCCCCACAGGTACGCAGTATTTT
CDR3aa: CSAGLATSPTGTQYF

d_gene: NA
v_gene: TRBV15
abundance: NA
j_gene: TRBJ1-1
CDR3nt: TGTGCCACCAGGAGAGGTCCAGGGAGCACTGAAGCTTTCTTT
CDR3aa: CATRRGPGSTEAFF

d_gene: NA
v_gene: TRBV29-1
abundance: once
j_gene: TRBJ2-5
CDR3nt: TGCAGCGTTGAAAACCCCGCGGAGACCCAGTACTTC
CDR3aa: CSVENPAETQYF

d_gene: NA
v_gene: TRBV7-2
abundance: many
j_gene: TRBJ2-5
CDR3nt: TGTGCCAGCAGCTTAGCAGGGTTGGGGGAGACCCAGTACTTC
CDR3aa: CASSLAGLGETQYF

d_gene: NA
v_gene: TRBV20-1
abundance: NA
j_gene: TRBJ1-2
CDR3nt: TGCAGTGCTAGAGATCTAAGGGACTCCCATCGGGGCTACACCTTC
CDR3aa: CSARDLRDSHRGYTF

d_gene: TRBD1
v_gene: TRBV27
abundance: NA
j_gene: TRBJ2-7
CDR3nt: TGTGCCAGCAACGACAGGGGATACTCCTACGAGCAGTACTTC
CDR3aa: CASNDRGYSYEQYF

d_gene: TRBD2
v_gene: TRBV29-1
abundance: few
j_gene: TRBJ2-1
CDR3nt: TGCAGCGTAACCCCTAGCGGGATTTACAATGAGCAGTTCTTC
CDR3aa: CSVTPSGIYNEQFF

d_gene: TRBD2
v_gene: TRBV27
abundance: few
j_gene: TRBJ2-7
CDR3nt: TGTGCCAGCAGTTTAGTCGCGGGACTAGCGGGAGTAATTGGCTACGAGCAGTACTTC
CDR3aa: CASSLVAGLAGVIGYEQYF